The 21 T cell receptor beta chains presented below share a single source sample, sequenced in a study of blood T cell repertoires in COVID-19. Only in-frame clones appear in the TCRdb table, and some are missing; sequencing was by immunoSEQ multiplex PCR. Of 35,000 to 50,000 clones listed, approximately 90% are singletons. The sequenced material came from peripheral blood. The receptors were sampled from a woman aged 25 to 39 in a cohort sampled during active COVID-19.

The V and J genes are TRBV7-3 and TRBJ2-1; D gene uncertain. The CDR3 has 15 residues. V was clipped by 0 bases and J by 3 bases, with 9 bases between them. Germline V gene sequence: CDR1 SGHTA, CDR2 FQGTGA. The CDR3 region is CASSLTQMNYNEQFF. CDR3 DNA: TGTGCCAGCAGCTTAACCCAGATGAACTACAATGAGCAGTTCTTC.

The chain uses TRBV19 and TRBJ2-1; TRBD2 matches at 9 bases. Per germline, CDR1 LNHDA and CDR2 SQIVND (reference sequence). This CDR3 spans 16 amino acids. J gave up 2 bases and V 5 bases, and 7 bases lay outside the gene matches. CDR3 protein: CASSDPSGRPYNEQFF. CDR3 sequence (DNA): TGTGCCAGTAGTGATCCCAGCGGGAGGCCCTACAATGAGCAGTTCTTC.

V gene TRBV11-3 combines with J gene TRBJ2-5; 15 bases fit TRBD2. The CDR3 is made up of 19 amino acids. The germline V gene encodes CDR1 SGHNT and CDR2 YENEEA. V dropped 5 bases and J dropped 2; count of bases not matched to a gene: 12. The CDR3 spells CASSLVGLGTSGRQETQYF. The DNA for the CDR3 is TGTGCCAGCAGCCTAGTGGGGTTGGGGACTAGCGGGAGGCAAGAGACCCAGTACTTC. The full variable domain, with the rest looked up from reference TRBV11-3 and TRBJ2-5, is EAGVVQSPRYKIIEKKQPVAFWCNPISGHNTLYWYLQNLGQGPELLIRYENEEAVDDSQLPKDRFSAERLKGVDSTLKIQPAELGDSAVYLCASSLVGLGTSGRQETQYFGPGTRLLVL.

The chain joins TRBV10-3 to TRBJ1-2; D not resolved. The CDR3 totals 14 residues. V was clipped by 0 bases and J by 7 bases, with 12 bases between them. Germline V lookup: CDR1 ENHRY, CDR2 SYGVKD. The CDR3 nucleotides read TGTGCCATCAGTGAGTCCGGAGGCAGGTCTGGCTACACCTTC. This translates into CAISESGGRSGYTF.

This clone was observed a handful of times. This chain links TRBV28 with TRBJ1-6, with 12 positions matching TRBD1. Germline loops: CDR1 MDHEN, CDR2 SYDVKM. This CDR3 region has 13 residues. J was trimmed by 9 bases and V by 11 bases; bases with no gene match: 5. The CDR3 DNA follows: TGTGCCGGGGGGGACAGGGGGCCTTCACCCCTCCACTTT. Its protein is CAGGDRGPSPLHF.

CDR3 residues: CASSSQGKSNEKLFF. DNA for the CDR3: TGTGCCAGCAGCTCCCAGGGTAAAAGTAATGAAAAACTGTTTTTT. V is TRBV9 and J is TRBJ1-4; D perhaps matches TRBD1 (5 bases). The V end was cut by 4 bases, the J end by 4 bases, with 14 bases between. Germline CDR1 and CDR2: SGDLS and YYNGEE. The CDR3 spans 15 residues.

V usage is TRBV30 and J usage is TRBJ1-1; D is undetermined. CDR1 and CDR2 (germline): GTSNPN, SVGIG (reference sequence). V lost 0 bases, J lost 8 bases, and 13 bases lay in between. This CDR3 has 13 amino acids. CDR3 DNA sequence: TGTGCCTGGAGTGTACGAGGGTCCGGCGAAGCTTTCTTT. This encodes CAWSVRGSGEAFF.

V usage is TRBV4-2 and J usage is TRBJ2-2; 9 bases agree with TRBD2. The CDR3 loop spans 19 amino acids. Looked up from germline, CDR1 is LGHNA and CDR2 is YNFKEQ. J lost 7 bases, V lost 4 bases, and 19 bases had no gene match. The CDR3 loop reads CASSLLRGSSGRSDGELFF. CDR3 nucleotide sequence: TGTGCCAGCAGCCTCCTCCGAGGTAGTAGCGGGAGAAGTGACGGGGAGCTGTTTTTT.

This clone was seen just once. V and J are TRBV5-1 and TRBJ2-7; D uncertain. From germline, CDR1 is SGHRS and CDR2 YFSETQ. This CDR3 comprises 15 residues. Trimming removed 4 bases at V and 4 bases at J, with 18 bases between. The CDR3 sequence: CASSDGATRNYEQYF. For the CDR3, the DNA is TGCGCCAGCAGCGATGGCGCCACGAGGAATTACGAGCAGTACTTC.

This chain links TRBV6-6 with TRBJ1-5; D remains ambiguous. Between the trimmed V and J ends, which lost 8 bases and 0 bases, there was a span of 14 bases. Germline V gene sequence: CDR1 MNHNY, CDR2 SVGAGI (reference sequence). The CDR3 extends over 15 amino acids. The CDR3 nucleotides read TGTGCCAGCGCTCCCGGGATCCTTAGCAATCAGCCCCAGCATTTT. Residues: CASAPGILSNQPQHF.

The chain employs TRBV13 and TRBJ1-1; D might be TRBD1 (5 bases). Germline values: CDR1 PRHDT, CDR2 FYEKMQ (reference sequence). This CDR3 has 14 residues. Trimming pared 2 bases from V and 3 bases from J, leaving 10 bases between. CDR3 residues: CASSLPTRDTEAFF. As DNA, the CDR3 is TGTGCCAGCAGCTTACCTACCAGGGACACTGAAGCTTTCTTT.

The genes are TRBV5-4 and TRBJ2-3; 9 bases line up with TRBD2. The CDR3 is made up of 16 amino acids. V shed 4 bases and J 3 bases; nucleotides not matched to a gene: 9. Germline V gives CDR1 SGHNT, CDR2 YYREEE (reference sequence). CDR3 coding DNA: TGTGCCAGCAGCCCTTTAAGGCTAGCGGGAACAGATACGCAGTATTTT. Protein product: CASSPLRLAGTDTQYF.

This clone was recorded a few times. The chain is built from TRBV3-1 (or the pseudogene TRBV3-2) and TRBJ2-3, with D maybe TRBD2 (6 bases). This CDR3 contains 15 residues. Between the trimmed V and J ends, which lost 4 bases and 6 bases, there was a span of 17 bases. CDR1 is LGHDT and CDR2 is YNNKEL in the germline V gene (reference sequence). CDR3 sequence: CASSPTLARTDTQYF. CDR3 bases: TGTGCCAGCAGCCCGACTCTAGCGCGAACGGATACGCAGTATTTT.

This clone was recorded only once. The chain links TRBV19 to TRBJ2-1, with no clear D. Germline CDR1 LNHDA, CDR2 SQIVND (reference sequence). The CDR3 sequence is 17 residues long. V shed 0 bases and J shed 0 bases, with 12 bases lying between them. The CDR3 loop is CASSIDFLVSSYNEQFF. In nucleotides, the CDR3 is TGTGCCAGTAGTATAGATTTTCTAGTGAGCTCCTACAATGAGCAGTTCTTC.

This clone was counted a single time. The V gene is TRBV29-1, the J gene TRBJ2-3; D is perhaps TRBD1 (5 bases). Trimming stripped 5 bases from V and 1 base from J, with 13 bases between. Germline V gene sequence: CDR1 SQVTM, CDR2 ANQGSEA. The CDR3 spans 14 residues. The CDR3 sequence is CSVPQGLGTDTQYF. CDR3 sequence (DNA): TGCAGCGTTCCCCAGGGTCTCGGCACAGATACGCAGTATTTT.

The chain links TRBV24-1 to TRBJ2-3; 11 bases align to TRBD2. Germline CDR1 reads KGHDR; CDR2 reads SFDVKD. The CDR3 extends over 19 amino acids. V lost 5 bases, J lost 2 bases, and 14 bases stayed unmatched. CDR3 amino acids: CATSGMGGPTSGNTDTQYF. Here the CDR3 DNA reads TGTGCCACCAGTGGCATGGGGGGACCGACTAGCGGGAACACAGATACGCAGTATTTT.

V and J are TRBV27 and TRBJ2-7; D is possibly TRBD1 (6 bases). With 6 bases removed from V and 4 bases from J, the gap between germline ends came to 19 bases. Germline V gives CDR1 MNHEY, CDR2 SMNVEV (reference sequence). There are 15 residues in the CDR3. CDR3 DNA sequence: TGTGCCAGCAGCACAACACAGGGATCTAGTTACGAGCAGTACTTC. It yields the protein CASSTTQGSSYEQYF.

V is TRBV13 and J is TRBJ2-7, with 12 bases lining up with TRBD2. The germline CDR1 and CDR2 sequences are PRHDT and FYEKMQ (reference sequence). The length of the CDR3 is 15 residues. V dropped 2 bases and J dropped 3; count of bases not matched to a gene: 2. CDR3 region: CASSLKLAGGYEQYF. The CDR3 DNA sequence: TGTGCCAGCAGCTTAAAACTAGCGGGAGGCTACGAGCAGTACTTC.

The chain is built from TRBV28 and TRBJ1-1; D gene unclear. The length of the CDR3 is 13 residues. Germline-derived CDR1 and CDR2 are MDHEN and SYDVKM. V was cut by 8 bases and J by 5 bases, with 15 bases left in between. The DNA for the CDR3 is TGTGCCAGCGCTCGACGGGATGGGACTGAAGCTTTCTTT. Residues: CASARRDGTEAFF.

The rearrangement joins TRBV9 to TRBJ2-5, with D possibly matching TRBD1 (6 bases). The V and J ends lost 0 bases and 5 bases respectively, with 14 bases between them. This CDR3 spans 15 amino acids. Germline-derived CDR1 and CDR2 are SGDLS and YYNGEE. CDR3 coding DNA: TGTGCCAGCAGCGTAGATGCAGGGGCCGGGGAGACCCAGTACTTC. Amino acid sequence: CASSVDAGAGETQYF.

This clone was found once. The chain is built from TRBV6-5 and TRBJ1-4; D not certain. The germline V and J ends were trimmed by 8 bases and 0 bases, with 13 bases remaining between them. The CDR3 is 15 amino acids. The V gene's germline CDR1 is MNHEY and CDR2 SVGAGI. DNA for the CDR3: TGTGCCAGCCACCTTAGACAAACAACTAATGAAAAACTGTTTTTT. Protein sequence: CASHLRQTTNEKLFF.